This T cell receptor beta chain was identified during a study of T-cell memory formation after mild COVID-19. Study outcomes and limitations: Cross-reactive memory appears to have joined, as suggested by some responding clones showing up in pre-infection memory. Among CD4+ contracting clones, most were CM and EM, and CD8+ ones EMRA. A balance of CD4 and CD8 characterized clones contracting day 15 to 85, whereas later expanders leaned CD4+.

TCRdb fed the 5' RACE reads into MiXCR, producing one record per CDR3 protein. In the table there are hundreds of thousands of distinct CDR3 sequences, approximately 22% of which are singletons. Germline V gene data show CDR1 as SGDLS and CDR2 as YYNGEE. This CDR3 spans 13 amino acids. Trimming took off 4 bases at V and 7 bases at J, with 14 bases between the two ends. This clonotype was seen more than once but under ten times. Antigen unknown. The specimen was PBMCs or a T cell subset sorted from them (not recorded which). The chain is built from TRBV9 and TRBJ2-5; D might be TRBD1 (6 bases). The sequence came from a man aged 18 to 30 who had mild COVID-19 (a few samples of this study predate the infection). Cell type and time point are not known. The CDR3 DNA reads as TGTGCCAGCAGCCCACGACAGGTTGGGACCCAGTACTTC. Amino acid sequence: CASSPRQVGTQYF.